Below are 30 T cell receptor beta chains sequenced from a single sample in a study of T cell changes during pregnancy in multiple sclerosis. Clones were read by immunoSEQ multiplex PCR, and TCRdb kept only the in-frame ones, dropping some. The sample has about 100,000 clones, about 90% seen once. Specimen: peripheral blood, collected in the second trimester of pregnancy. Receptor source: a female donor with multiple sclerosis, enrolled in a pregnancy study.

The chain joins TRBV7-9 to TRBJ2-7; 7 positions match TRBD2. Germline CDR1 is SEHNR and CDR2 is FQNEAQ (reference sequence). The CDR3 is made up of 14 amino acids. After removal of 7 bases from V and 7 bases from J, the junction contained 13 bases not matched to a gene. CDR3 bases: TGTGCCAGCAACACGTATGGCGGGAGAATTGAGCAGTACTTC. Its protein product is CASNTYGGRIEQYF.

The chain combines TRBV14 with TRBJ2-1; TRBD2 is a possible D gene (5 bases). Trimming took off 1 base at V and 3 bases at J, with 13 bases between the two ends. Germline CDR1 reads SGHDN; CDR2 reads FVKESK. This CDR3 has 16 residues. CDR3 DNA: TGTGCCAGCAGCCAAGCGGCGGGTGCCTACTACAATGAGCAGTTCTTC. Translation gives CASSQAAGAYYNEQFF.

The V call is TRBV7-2, the J call TRBJ2-1; 9 nucleotides align to TRBD2. The CDR3 runs 15 residues. V shed 3 bases and J 8 bases; nucleotides not matched to a gene: 8. In germline, CDR1 is SGHTA, CDR2 FQGNSA. In DNA, the CDR3 is TGTGCCAGCAGCTTTTTAGCGGGAGATGTATATGAGCAGTTCTTC. Protein product: CASSFLAGDVYEQFF.

The chain's CDR3 is CSVQNTEAFF. DNA of the CDR3: TGCAGCGTTCAGAACACTGAAGCTTTCTTT. The chain combines TRBV29-1 with TRBJ1-1; D is uncertain. CDR1 is SQVTM, CDR2 ANQGSEA, per germline. V was clipped by 5 bases and J by 1 base, with 2 bases between them. This CDR3 contains 10 residues.

Written as DNA, the CDR3 is TGTGCCAGCAGCCAAGAAGGGGGCTTTATCTACGAGCAGTACTTC. It is translated as CASSQEGGFIYEQYF. V usage is TRBV14 and J usage is TRBJ2-7, with 7 bases that match TRBD1. Unmatched junction bases numbered 5, after V lost 0 bases and J lost 3 bases. The CDR3 covers 15 residues. CDR1 is SGHDN and CDR2 is FVKESK in the germline V gene.

The chain uses TRBV6-6 and TRBJ1-2, with no clear D. The CDR3 contains 13 residues. V was trimmed by 1 base and J by 3 bases, leaving 6 bases between them. The V gene's germline CDR1 is MNHNY and CDR2 SVGAGI (reference sequence). The CDR3 loop reads CASSYLGDYGYTF. CDR3 bases: TGTGCCAGCAGTTACTTGGGAGACTATGGCTACACCTTC.

The chain links TRBV5-8 to TRBJ2-3; D may be TRBD2 (6 bases). In germline, CDR1 is SGHTS, CDR2 YDEGEE. V lost 8 bases and J 2 bases, leaving 21 bases between the germline ends. The CDR3 contains 16 residues. Here the CDR3 DNA reads TGTGCCAGTCCTATCCTACGGGGGAGTAACACAGATACGCAGTATTTT. Its protein is CASPILRGSNTDTQYF. The variable domain in full, completed from reference TRBV5-8 and TRBJ2-3, reads EAGVTQSPTHLIKTRGQQATLRCSPISGHTSVYWYQQALGLGLQFLLWYDEGEERNRGNFPPRFSGRQFPNYSSELNVNALELEDSALYLCASPILRGSNTDTQYFGPGTRLTVL.

The V gene is TRBV10-3, the J gene TRBJ1-4, with unresolved D. CDR1 ENHRY and CDR2 SYGVKD come from the germline V gene. There are 13 residues in the CDR3. V lost 4 bases and J lost 8, with 11 bases in between. In nucleotides, the CDR3 is TGTGCCATCAGTGGAGTAAGATTGGAAAAACTGTTTTTT. It yields the protein CAISGVRLEKLFF.

V and J are TRBV28 and TRBJ1-2; a possible D gene is TRBD1 (5 bases). The CDR3 runs 14 residues. Germline CDR1 is MDHEN and CDR2 is SYDVKM. V was cut by 6 bases and J by 6 bases, with 17 bases left in between. In nucleotides, the CDR3 is TGTGCCAGCAGCGACCTAGGGGTACGAAATGGCTACACCTTC. As protein: CASSDLGVRNGYTF.

V is TRBV10-3 and J is TRBJ2-1; 9 bases are a match to TRBD2. V dropped 2 bases and J dropped 0; count of bases not matched to a gene: 2. CDR3 length: 16 residues. Germline V gene lookup returns CDR1 ENHRY and CDR2 SYGVKD. CDR3 DNA: TGTGCCATCAGTGAGAGCGGGAGGAGCTCCTACAATGAGCAGTTCTTC. Protein product: CAISESGRSSYNEQFF.

The chain couples TRBV4-1 to TRBJ2-3, with 9 bases aligning to TRBD2. The CDR3 consists of 15 residues. Unmatched junction bases numbered 1, after V lost 2 bases and J lost 1 base. The germline gives CDR1 MGHRA, CDR2 YSYEKL. The CDR3 nucleotides are TGCGCCAGCAGCCAAATAGCGGGGGGCACAGATACGCAGTATTTT. Its protein is CASSQIAGGTDTQYF.

The table lists this clone with a count of one. This sequence joins TRBV28 and TRBJ2-4; tentative D call: TRBD2 (5 bases). Germline CDR1 is MDHEN and CDR2 is SYDVKM. CDR3 length equals 16 residues. Trimming pared 1 base from V and 5 bases from J, leaving 15 bases between. This CDR3 is CASSLYLNRRENIQYF. As DNA, the CDR3 is TGTGCCAGCAGTTTATACCTGAATAGGCGGGAAAACATTCAGTACTTC.

This chain links TRBV11-2 with TRBJ2-7; 9 nucleotides align to TRBD2. CDR3 length equals 14 residues. From germline, CDR1 is SGHAT and CDR2 FQNNGV. After removal of 6 bases from V and 6 bases from J, the junction contained 9 bases not matched to a gene. The CDR3 here is CASRNLAGRREQYF. The CDR3 DNA reads TGTGCCAGCAGGAACCTAGCGGGAAGGCGCGAGCAGTACTTC.

The rearrangement uses TRBV10-2 and TRBJ2-7, with a possible D match to TRBD2 (5 bases). The CDR3 loop spans 13 amino acids. Looked up from germline, CDR1 is WSHSY and CDR2 is SAAADI. The ends were cut back, 3 bases at V and 3 bases at J, with 9 bases in the middle. The CDR3 sequence is CASSENRDYEQYF. CDR3 in DNA: TGCGCCAGCAGTGAAAACCGGGACTACGAGCAGTACTTC.

This clone was counted a single time. The chain uses TRBV5-6 and TRBJ1-1; D perhaps matches TRBD1 (6 bases). V was cut by 5 bases and J by 0 bases, with 17 bases left in between. Germline CDR1 and CDR2: SGHDT and YYEEEE. The CDR3 is made up of 16 amino acids. The CDR3 sequence is CASSLKGVPMNTEAFF. CDR3 bases: TGTGCCAGCAGTCTGAAGGGGGTCCCTATGAACACTGAAGCTTTCTTT. Filled out from reference TRBV5-6 and TRBJ1-1, the complete variable domain reads DAGVTQSPTHLIKTRGQQVTLRCSPKSGHDTVSWYQQALGQGPQFIFQYYEEEERQRGNFPDRFSGHQFPNYSSELNVNALLLGDSALYLCASSLKGVPMNTEAFFGQGTRLTVV.

The rearrangement joins TRBV7-3 to TRBJ2-1; weak D call: TRBD2 (6 bases). V was shortened by 5 bases and J by 9 bases, with 20 bases between the two germline ends. Germline CDR1 reads SGHTA; CDR2 reads FQGTGA. This CDR3 has 15 residues. This CDR3 reads CASSRGWGEYGEQFF. The CDR3 nucleotides are TGTGCCAGCAGCCGCGGTTGGGGGGAGTACGGTGAGCAGTTCTTC.

This chain links TRBV19 with TRBJ2-3, with a possible D match to TRBD2 (5 bases). Germline V gene sequence: CDR1 LNHDA, CDR2 SQIVND (reference sequence). With 1 base removed from V and 1 base from J, the gap between germline ends came to 9 bases. This CDR3 contains 15 residues. CDR3 sequence (DNA): TGTGCCAGTAGTATAGGAACTAGGGGCACAGATACGCAGTATTTT. It yields the protein CASSIGTRGTDTQYF.

This clone was seen a single time. The chain carries TRBV6-5 and TRBJ2-1; 7 positions agree with TRBD1. V was pared by 6 bases and J by 0 bases, with 5 bases of the junction left unmatched. The CDR3 has 15 residues. The V gene's germline CDR1 is MNHEY and CDR2 SVGAGI. The chain's CDR3 is CASSEDRSSYNEQFF. CDR3 in DNA: TGTGCCAGCAGCGAGGACAGGAGCTCCTACAATGAGCAGTTCTTC.

This rearrangement joins TRBV6-1 to TRBJ2-6, with D possibly being TRBD1 (6 bases). The CDR3 is 18 residues long. V lost 4 bases to trimming and J lost 2 bases, with 18 bases between them. Per germline, CDR1 MNHNS and CDR2 SASEGT. CDR3 in DNA: TGTGCCAGCAGTGTTCCCAGGGGAATAATGACTGGGGCCAACGTCCTGACTTTC. It translates to CASSVPRGIMTGANVLTF.

The table lists this clone with a count of one. This rearrangement joins TRBV4-3 to TRBJ1-3; TRBD1 agrees at 7 bases. Germline V gene lookup returns CDR1 LGHNA and CDR2 YSLEER. Trimming took 3 bases from V and 1 from J; bases not matched to a gene: 6. This CDR3 has 16 amino acids. As DNA, the CDR3 is TGCGCCAGCAGCCAGGCCCCAGGGGGGTCTGGAAACACCATATATTTT. This sequence encodes CASSQAPGGSGNTIYF.

J is TRBJ1-1 and V is TRBV7-2; D not resolved. With 3 bases removed from V and 1 base from J, the gap between germline ends came to 12 bases. CDR1 and CDR2 (germline): SGHTA, FQGNSA. This CDR3 has 15 amino acids. The CDR3: CASSFPLSRNTEAFF. DNA of the CDR3: TGTGCCAGCAGCTTTCCCCTGTCGCGGAACACTGAAGCTTTCTTT.

The chain couples TRBV7-9 to TRBJ2-7; the match to TRBD2 covers 7 bases. The J segment lost 3 bases and the V segment lost 5 bases, leaving 4 bases of the junction unmatched. Per the germline V gene, CDR1 is SEHNR and CDR2 is FQNEAQ (reference sequence). This CDR3 region has 13 residues. The CDR3 nucleotides read TGTGCCAGCAGCGGCGGGGGAATCTACGAGCAGTACTTC. This codes for CASSGGGIYEQYF. The whole variable domain, filled in from reference TRBV7-9 and TRBJ2-7, reads DTGVSQNPRHKITKRGQNVTFRCDPISEHNRLYWYRQTLGQGPEFLTYFQNEAQLEKSRLLSDRFSAERPKGSFSTLEIQRTEQGDSAMYLCASSGGGIYEQYFGPGTRLTVT.

V and J are TRBV2 and TRBJ2-1; D is ambiguous. The V gene lost 6 bases and the J gene lost 7 bases, with 10 bases spanning the gap. Germline V gene data show CDR1 as SNHLY and CDR2 as FYNNEI. This CDR3 contains 12 residues. The chain's CDR3 is CASREETNEQFF. The CDR3 nucleotides read TGTGCCAGCAGAGAGGAGACTAATGAGCAGTTCTTC. The variable domain in full, with the rest retrieved from reference TRBV2 and TRBJ2-1, is EPEVTQTPSHQVTQMGQEVILRCVPISNHLYFYWYRQILGQKVEFLVSFYNNEISEKSEIFDDQFSVERPDGSNFTLKIRSTKLEDSAMYFCASREETNEQFFGPGTRLTVL.

V gene TRBV7-2 combines with J gene TRBJ1-1, with TRBD1 identical over 8 bases. This CDR3 is built from 15 residues. Germline V lookup: CDR1 SGHTA, CDR2 FQGNSA. The V and J ends lost 6 bases and 1 base, in that order; junction bases with no gene match: 7. The CDR3 DNA reads as TGTGCCAGCAGGCCAGGGGGCGCGAGGAACACTGAAGCTTTCTTT. Translation gives CASRPGGARNTEAFF.

The V and J genes are TRBV5-1 and TRBJ2-1; 8 nucleotides agree with TRBD2. CDR1 SGHRS and CDR2 YFSETQ come from the germline V gene. The CDR3 totals 14 residues. J was trimmed by 2 bases and V by 5 bases; bases with no gene match: 3. The CDR3 sequence is CASRTSAAYNEQFF. The CDR3 DNA reads as TGCGCCAGCAGGACTAGCGCGGCCTACAATGAGCAGTTCTTC.

The V call is TRBV5-1, the J call TRBJ2-7; 9 bases fit TRBD1. After removal of 4 bases from V and 7 bases from J, the junction contained 18 bases not matched to a gene. This CDR3 is 17 amino acids long. CDR1 is SGHRS and CDR2 is YFSETQ in the germline V gene. CDR3 DNA: TGCGCCAGCAGCCCGACGGGACAGGGATTTATCTCTGTAGAGCAGTACTTC. It codes for CASSPTGQGFISVEQYF.

V and J are TRBV7-2 and TRBJ2-5; TRBD2 aligns across 9 bases. Looked up from germline, CDR1 is SGHTA and CDR2 is FQGNSA. This CDR3 comprises 15 residues. V shed 2 bases, J shed 0 bases, and the junction held 1 base outside the gene matches. CDR3 sequence (DNA): TGTGCCAGCAGCTTAACTAGCGGGTACCAAGAGACCCAGTACTTC. Translating gives CASSLTSGYQETQYF.

The V and J genes are TRBV28 and TRBJ1-1; D not certain. Germline loops: CDR1 MDHEN, CDR2 SYDVKM. Between the trimmed V and J ends, which lost 2 bases and 5 bases, there was a span of 3 bases. This CDR3 contains 11 residues. CDR3 nucleotide sequence: TGTGCCAGCAGTTTAACAACTGAAGCTTTCTTT. It yields the protein CASSLTTEAFF.

The chain employs TRBV13 and TRBJ2-7; 7 nucleotides match TRBD1. The V and J ends lost 2 bases and 4 bases, in that order; junction bases with no gene match: 8. CDR3 length equals 15 residues. Germline V gene lookup returns CDR1 PRHDT and CDR2 FYEKMQ (reference sequence). The CDR3 DNA reads as TGTGCCAGCAGCTTATTCCGGGACAGTGCGTACGAGCAGTACTTC. Protein sequence: CASSLFRDSAYEQYF. Full variable domain (remainder filled in from reference TRBV13 and TRBJ2-7): AAGVIQSPRHLIKEKRETATLKCYPIPRHDTVYWYQQGPGQDPQFLISFYEKMQSDKGSIPDRFSAQQFSDYHSELNMSSLELGDSALYFCASSLFRDSAYEQYFGPGTRLTVT.

V usage is TRBV5-6 and J usage is TRBJ1-2; unclear D gene. The CDR3 sequence is 12 residues long. Germline CDR1 is SGHDT and CDR2 is YYEEEE. V lost 5 bases to trimming and J lost 8 bases, with 13 bases between them. CDR3 DNA sequence: TGTGCCAGCAGATATCCGTATTCGGGCTACACCTTC. Its protein product is CASRYPYSGYTF.